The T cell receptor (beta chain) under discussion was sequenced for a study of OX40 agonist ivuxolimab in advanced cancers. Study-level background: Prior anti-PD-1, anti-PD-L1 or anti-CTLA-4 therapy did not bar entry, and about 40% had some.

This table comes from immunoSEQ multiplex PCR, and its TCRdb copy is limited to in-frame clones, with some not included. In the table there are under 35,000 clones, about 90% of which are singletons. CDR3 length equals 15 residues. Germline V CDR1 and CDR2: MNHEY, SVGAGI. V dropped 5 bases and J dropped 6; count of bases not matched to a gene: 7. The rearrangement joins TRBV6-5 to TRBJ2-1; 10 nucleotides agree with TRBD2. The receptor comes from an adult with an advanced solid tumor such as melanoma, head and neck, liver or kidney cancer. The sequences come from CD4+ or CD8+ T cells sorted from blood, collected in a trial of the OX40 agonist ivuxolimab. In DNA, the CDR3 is TGTGCCAGCAGTGGTATACTAGCGGGAATCAATGAGCAGTTCTTC. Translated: CASSGILAGINEQFF.